This TCR beta chain was identified in a study of blood T cell repertoires in COVID-19. Clones were sequenced by immunoSEQ multiplex PCR, and TCRdb holds only the in-frame ones, with some missing. The sample lists a few hundred thousand clones; approximately 87% were seen once. V shed 0 bases, J shed 4 bases, and the junction held 6 bases outside the gene matches. The CDR3 loop spans 16 amino acids. CDR1 MNHEY and CDR2 SVGAGI come from the germline V gene. The chain recombines TRBV6-5 with TRBJ1-2, with 9 nucleotides matching TRBD1. Sample: PBMCs or T cells enriched from blood (not recorded which). The origin of this receptor is a woman aged 45-59 years in a cohort exposed to, infected with or recovered from COVID-19 (not recorded which). The CDR3 DNA reads TGTGCCAGCAGTTACTCGTCCCGGGACAGGGTCTATGGCTACACCTTC. Its protein product is CASSYSSRDRVYGYTF.